What follows are 26 T cell receptor beta chains derived from one specimen sequenced in a study of PD-L1 blockade in urothelial cancer. The table came from immunoSEQ multiplex PCR; TCRdb's copy has only in-frame clones and leaves some out. The sample consists of over 65,000 clones, roughly 84% of them appearing once. The sequencing here drew on PBMCs, taken around atezolizumab (anti-PD-L1) treatment. Receptors were obtained from a man between 65 and 85 years old with urothelial cancer.

The chain has TRBV29-1 and TRBJ2-1; the match to TRBD2 covers 11 bases. The V and J ends lost 6 bases and 4 bases, in that order; junction bases with no gene match: 5. Germline loops: CDR1 SQVTM, CDR2 ANQGSEA. There are 14 residues in the CDR3. The CDR3 reads CSVGRLAGYNEQFF. CDR3 bases: TGCAGCGTGGGGAGACTAGCGGGGTACAATGAGCAGTTCTTC.

The rearrangement uses TRBV6-5 and TRBJ2-7; D unclear. Trimming removed 2 bases at V and 1 base at J, with 6 bases between. Germline loops: CDR1 MNHEY, CDR2 SVGAGI. The CDR3 is made up of 13 amino acids. CDR3 protein: CASSYDKSYEQYF. In DNA form, the CDR3 reads TGTGCCAGCAGTTACGACAAGTCCTACGAGCAGTACTTC.

Written as DNA, the CDR3 is TGTGCCACCCGGACAGGGAGGGAGGAGACCCAGTACTTC. This sequence encodes CATRTGREETQYF. The chain combines TRBV10-3 with TRBJ2-5, with D perhaps TRBD1 (8 bases). The CDR3 contains 13 residues. Trimming removed 10 bases from V and 5 bases from J, with 17 bases in between. Per the germline V gene, CDR1 is ENHRY and CDR2 is SYGVKD.

The rearrangement links TRBV19 to TRBJ2-7; 8 bases match TRBD1. CDR1 and CDR2 (germline): LNHDA, SQIVND (reference sequence). The CDR3 has 14 residues. V was clipped by 5 bases and J by 0 bases; unmatched bases: 3. The CDR3 sequence is CASSFTGGSYEQYF. As DNA, the CDR3 is TGTGCCAGTAGTTTCACAGGGGGCTCCTACGAGCAGTACTTC. The variable domain in full, with the rest retrieved from reference TRBV19 and TRBJ2-7, is DGGITQSPKYLFRKEGQNVTLSCEQNLNHDAMYWYRQDPGQGLRLIYYSQIVNDFQKGDIAEGYSVSREKKESFPLTVTSAQKNPTAFYLCASSFTGGSYEQYFGPGTRLTVT.

The CDR3 DNA reads TGTGCCAGGGTAGGACAGGGGAAAGATACGCAGTATTTT. Translating gives CARVGQGKDTQYF. This sequence joins TRBV2 and TRBJ2-3, with TRBD1 matching over 9 bases. There are 13 residues in the CDR3. CDR1 is SNHLY and CDR2 is FYNNEI in the germline V gene. Unmatched junction bases numbered 6, after V lost 9 bases and J lost 5 bases.

A single count supports this clone. The V gene is TRBV6-1, the J gene TRBJ2-3, with TRBD2 matching over 8 bases. The CDR3 is made up of 17 amino acids. The trim removed 1 base at V and 7 bases at J, leaving 13 bases unmatched. The V gene's germline CDR1 is MNHNS and CDR2 SASEGT. DNA for the CDR3: TGTGCCAGCAGTGAAGAAGGGGGGCTAGCGGGTACCTATACGCAGTATTTT. It specifies CASSEEGGLAGTYTQYF.

The rearrangement uses TRBV28 and TRBJ2-3; 9 bases align to TRBD2. The germline V gene has CDR1 MDHEN and CDR2 SYDVKM. With V trimmed by 8 bases and J by 6 bases, 12 bases remained unmatched. The CDR3 totals 15 residues. The CDR3 nucleotides read TGTGCCAGCCTGGCGGGAGGGGTTGGATCGGATACGCAGTATTTT. This encodes CASLAGGVGSDTQYF.

The chain combines TRBV19 with TRBJ2-3; D possibly corresponds to TRBD1 (6 bases). CDR1 and CDR2 from the germline V gene are LNHDA and SQIVND (reference sequence). The V end lost 3 bases, the J end lost 2 bases, and 12 bases lay between the germline ends. This CDR3 is 15 amino acids long. The DNA for the CDR3 is TGTGCCAGTAGTATTCAAGGACAGACCACAGATACGCAGTATTTT. It codes for CASSIQGQTTDTQYF. The whole variable domain, remainder taken from reference TRBV19 and TRBJ2-3, is DGGITQSPKYLFRKEGQNVTLSCEQNLNHDAMYWYRQDPGQGLRLIYYSQIVNDFQKGDIAEGYSVSREKKESFPLTVTSAQKNPTAFYLCASSIQGQTTDTQYFGPGTRLTVL.

In its sample, this clone was seen a few times. V gene TRBV19 combines with J gene TRBJ2-7; 10 positions agree with TRBD2. Trimming removed 10 bases from V and 3 bases from J; junction bases left unmatched: 9. The CDR3 is 14 amino acids. The V gene's germline CDR1 is LNHDA and CDR2 SQIVND (reference sequence). As DNA, the CDR3 is TGTGCCACCGCAATAGCGGGAGGTAACTACGAGCAGTACTTC. The encoded protein is CATAIAGGNYEQYF.

The chain links TRBV10-3 to TRBJ2-1; D uncertain. Germline-derived CDR1 and CDR2 are ENHRY and SYGVKD. V lost 3 bases and J lost 9, with 6 bases in between. CDR3 length: 11 amino acids. The CDR3 spells CAISDLAEQFF. In DNA, the CDR3 is TGTGCCATCAGTGATTTGGCTGAGCAGTTCTTC.

The genes are TRBV9 and TRBJ2-1, with 10 bases lining up with TRBD2. Germline trimming cut 7 bases from V and 8 bases from J; bases unmatched to any gene: 9. CDR1 and CDR2 (germline): SGDLS, YYNGEE. The CDR3 extends over 14 amino acids. DNA for the CDR3: TGTGCCAGCGCCAAAACCGGGACTAGCGATGAGCAGTTCTTC. Translated: CASAKTGTSDEQFF.

V usage is TRBV18 and J usage is TRBJ2-2, with D hard to call. Germline CDR1 and CDR2: KGHSH and LQKENI. The CDR3 covers 15 residues. The V end lost 3 bases, the J end lost 0 bases, and 8 bases lay between the germline ends. The CDR3 sequence is CASSPPSANTGELFF. CDR3 nucleotide sequence: TGTGCCAGCTCACCCCCCTCCGCGAACACCGGGGAGCTGTTTTTT.

This chain links TRBV9 with TRBJ2-3; 9 bases are shared with TRBD2. Germline CDR1 SGDLS, CDR2 YYNGEE. This CDR3 comprises 16 residues. The V segment lost 0 bases and the J segment 1 base; nucleotides outside the gene matches: 3. CDR3 sequence reads: CASSVGVAGGTDTQYF. The CDR3 DNA follows: TGTGCCAGCAGCGTAGGAGTAGCGGGGGGCACAGATACGCAGTATTTT.

This chain joins TRBV28 and TRBJ2-7, with unresolved D. Trimming pared 9 bases from V and 2 bases from J, leaving 8 bases between. The CDR3 covers 11 residues. CDR1 and CDR2 from the germline V gene are MDHEN and SYDVKM. CDR3 in amino acids: CASGPAYEQYF. The CDR3 DNA reads TGTGCCAGTGGGCCAGCCTACGAGCAGTACTTC.

The chain is built from TRBV19 and TRBJ1-5; 7 bases are a match to TRBD1. This CDR3 region has 12 residues. With V trimmed by 7 bases and J by 7 bases, 4 bases remained unmatched. Germline V gives CDR1 LNHDA, CDR2 SQIVND (reference sequence). This CDR3 reads CASTTGAQPQHF. Written as DNA, the CDR3 is TGTGCCAGTACCACAGGGGCACAGCCCCAGCATTTT. Using reference TRBV19 and TRBJ1-5 for the parts outside the CDR3, the full variable domain is DGGITQSPKYLFRKEGQNVTLSCEQNLNHDAMYWYRQDPGQGLRLIYYSQIVNDFQKGDIAEGYSVSREKKESFPLTVTSAQKNPTAFYLCASTTGAQPQHFGDGTRLSIL.

This sequence joins TRBV10-2 and TRBJ1-3, with D unclear. The CDR3 spans 13 residues. Germline V lookup: CDR1 WSHSY, CDR2 SAAADI. Trimming took 4 bases from V and 4 from J, leaving 8 bases between them. In DNA, the CDR3 is TGCGCCAGCAGTGTTGGAGAGGGAAACACCATATATTTT. Protein: CASSVGEGNTIYF.

J is TRBJ2-7 and V is TRBV11-2; TRBD1 aligns across 9 bases. The V and J ends lost 3 bases and 5 bases, in that order; junction bases with no gene match: 5. The CDR3 consists of 14 residues. The germline V gene encodes CDR1 SGHAT and CDR2 FQNNGV. CDR3 sequence (DNA): TGTGCCAGCAGCTTGGACAGGGGAAGCGACGAGCAGTACTTC. It translates to CASSLDRGSDEQYF.

The chain employs TRBV27 and TRBJ2-3, with 12 bases fitting TRBD2. Germline V gene lookup returns CDR1 MNHEY and CDR2 SMNVEV (reference sequence). The junction had 14 bases not matched to a gene; V was cut back by 9 bases and J by 1 base. The CDR3 consists of 18 residues. CDR3 sequence reads: CARIAEGLAGSCTDTQYF. The CDR3 DNA sequence: TGTGCCAGGATCGCGGAAGGACTAGCGGGATCTTGCACAGATACGCAGTATTTT.

V gene TRBV28 combines with J gene TRBJ1-2; 7 bases map to TRBD1. The germline V gene has CDR1 MDHEN and CDR2 SYDVKM. The CDR3 length is 14 residues. V dropped 7 bases and J dropped 4; count of bases not matched to a gene: 9. The CDR3 bases are TGTGCCAGCAATATATTACAGGGGATCTATGGCTACACCTTC. Protein product: CASNILQGIYGYTF.

The chain uses TRBV10-2 and TRBJ2-7; 15 positions agree with TRBD2. V lost 6 bases and J lost 6; bases outside the gene matches: 9. Germline values: CDR1 WSHSY, CDR2 SAAADI. The CDR3 has 16 amino acids. CDR3 sequence: CASRGLAGGRLAEQYF. The CDR3 DNA is TGCGCCAGCAGGGGACTAGCGGGAGGCCGTTTAGCCGAGCAGTACTTC.

This CDR3 reads CASSIEGSRNQPQHF. The CDR3 coding sequence is TGTGCCAGTAGTATCGAGGGATCAAGGAATCAGCCCCAGCATTTT. V is TRBV19 and J is TRBJ1-5, with D uncertain. Germline CDR1 reads LNHDA; CDR2 reads SQIVND (reference sequence). The CDR3 covers 15 residues. Trimming pared 3 bases from V and 4 bases from J, leaving 13 bases between.

This clone was recorded only once. The V gene is TRBV9, the J gene TRBJ2-7; 12 nucleotides match TRBD2. V dropped 4 bases and J dropped 7; count of bases not matched to a gene: 12. Germline V gives CDR1 SGDLS, CDR2 YYNGEE. This CDR3 has 16 residues. The CDR3: CASSTGLAGTQREQYF. In nucleotides, the CDR3 is TGTGCCAGCAGCACAGGACTAGCGGGGACCCAACGAGAGCAGTACTTC. Full variable domain (outside the CDR3, taken from reference TRBV9 and TRBJ2-7): DSGVTQTPKHLITATGQRVTLRCSPRSGDLSVYWYQQSLDQGLQFLIQYYNGEERAKGNILERFSAQQFPDLHSELNLSSLELGDSALYFCASSTGLAGTQREQYFGPGTRLTVT.

This CDR3 is CASSVAPTSGLSGELFF. CDR3 bases: TGTGCCAGCAGCGTAGCTCCGACTAGCGGGCTCTCCGGGGAGCTGTTTTTT. V is TRBV9 and J is TRBJ2-2; 10 bases are a match to TRBD2. The CDR3 sequence is 17 residues long. V was pared by 0 bases and J by 6 bases, with 8 bases of the junction left unmatched. Germline values: CDR1 SGDLS, CDR2 YYNGEE.

The chain has TRBV6-1 and TRBJ2-5; 7 positions match TRBD2. Germline CDR1 MNHNS, CDR2 SASEGT. Trimming took 6 bases from V and 7 from J; bases not matched to a gene: 14. The CDR3 contains 15 residues. CDR3 loop: CASSLGLAGQGTQYF. CDR3 bases: TGTGCCAGCAGCCTCGGGTTAGCGGGTCAGGGGACCCAGTACTTC.

The chain employs TRBV28 and TRBJ2-3, with 9 nucleotides matching TRBD1. V was clipped by 4 bases and J by 4 bases; unmatched bases: 9. CDR3 size: 16 residues. Germline CDR1 MDHEN, CDR2 SYDVKM. This CDR3 reads CASSYPPGQGPDTQYF. The CDR3 coding sequence is TGTGCCAGCAGTTATCCCCCGGGACAGGGTCCAGATACGCAGTATTTT.

This clone has only a few counts. The chain joins TRBV5-1 to TRBJ2-7; 14 bases are shared with TRBD2. J lost 6 bases, V lost 4 bases, and 3 bases had no gene match. Germline values: CDR1 SGHRS, CDR2 YFSETQ. The CDR3 loop spans 14 amino acids. CDR3 region: CASSPGLAGGEQYF. CDR3 nucleotide sequence: TGCGCCAGCAGCCCCGGACTAGCGGGAGGCGAGCAGTACTTC.